This T cell receptor beta chain was sequenced during a study of T-cell reconstitution after alpha-beta-depleted transplantation in children. Molecular barcoding with unique molecular identifiers was used for the TCRbeta library. TCRdb redid the calling of the PCR reads with MiXCR, one entry per CDR3 protein. The sample contains 500,000 to 600,000 distinct CDR3 sequences, 32% of which appear only once. There are 15 residues in the CDR3. CDR1 and CDR2 (germline): LNHDA, SQIVND (reference sequence). V was pared by 8 bases and J by 5 bases, with 13 bases of the junction left unmatched. Sample: PBMCs from the stem cell graft donor, taken from the stem cell graft. The clonotype comes from a human donor who donated a stem cell graft to a child with aplastic anemia. The chain is built from TRBV19 and TRBJ1-2, with 8 bases matching TRBD1. The CDR3 is CASRWGAGGAYGYTF. The CDR3 DNA reads TGTGCCAGTCGATGGGGGGCAGGGGGCGCATATGGCTACACCTTC.